The clone carrying this T cell receptor (beta chain) turned up a few times. This sample is part of a study of regulatory T cells in long-lasting Graves disease. Germline CDR1 is GTSNPN and CDR2 is SVGIG (reference sequence). V lost 3 bases to trimming and J lost 7 bases, with 7 bases between them. This CDR3 is 10 amino acids long. Stated time point: newly diagnosed GD, antithyroid drugs for less than 3 months. There was RNA extracted from PBMCs, and the TCR library was made from it. With iRepertoire HTBI primers and Arm-PCR of CDR3 regions, TCR beta libraries were built. TCRdb used MiXCR to reprocess the multiplex PCR reads, holding one entry per CDR3 protein. The table lists 350,000 to 450,000 distinct CDR3 sequences, about an eighth of them singletons. These sequences were also reported in another study, on T cells in Graves' hyperthyroidism and ophthalmopathy. That paper notes: Blood shared most expanded thyroid clonotypes above 0.001.

The rearrangement joins TRBV30 to TRBJ2-7; D ambiguous. The clonotype originates from a woman between 18 and 29 years old with Graves disease. The sequencing here drew on peripheral blood mononuclear cells (PBMCs), taken at new diagnosis, from a patient treated with antithyroid drugs. CDR3 DNA: TGTGCCTGGAGAAAGGGAGAGCAGTACTTC. Encoded protein: CAWRKGEQYF.